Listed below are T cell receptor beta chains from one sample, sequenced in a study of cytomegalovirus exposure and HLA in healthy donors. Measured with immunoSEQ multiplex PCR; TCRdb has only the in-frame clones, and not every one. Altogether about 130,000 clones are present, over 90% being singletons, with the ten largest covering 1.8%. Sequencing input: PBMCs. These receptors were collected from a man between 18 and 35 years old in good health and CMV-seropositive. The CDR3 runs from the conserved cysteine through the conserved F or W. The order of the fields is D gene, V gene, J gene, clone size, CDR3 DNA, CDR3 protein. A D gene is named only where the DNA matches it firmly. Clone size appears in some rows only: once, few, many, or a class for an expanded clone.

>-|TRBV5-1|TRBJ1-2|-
TGCGCCAGCAGCTTGGCAGGGGTTAATGGCTACACCTTC
CASSLAGVNGYTF
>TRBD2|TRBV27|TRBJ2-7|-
TGTGCCAGCAGTTCAGTAGCGGGCTACTACGAGCAGTACTTC
CASSSVAGYYEQYF
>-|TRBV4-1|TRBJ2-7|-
TGCGCCAGCAGCCATACGACAGAGACCTACGAGCAGTACTTC
CASSHTTETYEQYF
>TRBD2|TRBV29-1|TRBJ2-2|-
TGCAGCGTCGAGGGACTAGCGGGTCCCAACACCGGGGAGCTGTTTTTT
CSVEGLAGPNTGELFF
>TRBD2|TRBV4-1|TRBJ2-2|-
TGCGCCAGCAGCCAAGTTGCGGGAGAGGACACCGGGGAGCTGTTTTTT
CASSQVAGEDTGELFF
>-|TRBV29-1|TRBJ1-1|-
TGCAGCGTTCGACAGAATCAAGCTTTCTTT
CSVRQNQAFF
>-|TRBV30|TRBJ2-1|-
TGTGCCTGGAGCCTCCGGGACTTTTACTACAATGAGCAGTTCTTC
CAWSLRDFYYNEQFF
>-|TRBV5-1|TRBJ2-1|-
TGCGCCAGCAGCTTGAATTCAGGGGCCGAGCAGTTCTTC
CASSLNSGAEQFF
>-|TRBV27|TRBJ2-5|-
TGTGCCAGCAGTCCCTCGCTGGGGAGGGAGGGGGGGGAGACCCAGTACTTC
CASSPSLGREGGETQYF
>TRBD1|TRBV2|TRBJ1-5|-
TGTGCCAGCACAGGGGGGTCAGTCAATCAGCCCCAGCATTTT
CASTGGSVNQPQHF
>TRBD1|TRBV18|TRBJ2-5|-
TGTGCCAGCTCACCGGACAGGAATACGGAGACCCAGTACTTC
CASSPDRNTETQYF
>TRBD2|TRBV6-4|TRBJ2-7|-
TGTGCCAGCAGCGAAGGGACTAGCGGGAGGGGGGCCTACGAGCAGTACTTC
CASSEGTSGRGAYEQYF
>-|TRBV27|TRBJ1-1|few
TGTGCCAGCGGTGAGGCTGAAGCTTTCTTT
CASGEAEAFF
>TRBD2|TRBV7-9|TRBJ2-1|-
TGTGCCAGCAGCCCCCTCACTAGCGGGAGTCTCAATGAGCAGTTCTTC
CASSPLTSGSLNEQFF
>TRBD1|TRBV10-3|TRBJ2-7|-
TGTGCCATCAGAGGGGACAGGGGCAAATACGAGCAGTACTTC
CAIRGDRGKYEQYF
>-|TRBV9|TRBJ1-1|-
TGTGCCAGCAGTGTACGTCGGGACACTGAAGCTTTCTTT
CASSVRRDTEAFF
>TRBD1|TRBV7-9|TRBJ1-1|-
TGTGCCAGCAGAAAAACTCGACAGGGATCCACTGAAGCTTTCTTT
CASRKTRQGSTEAFF
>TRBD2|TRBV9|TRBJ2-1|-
TGTGCCAGCAGCGTTACCAGCGGGAGCGGTGAGCAGTTCTTC
CASSVTSGSGEQFF
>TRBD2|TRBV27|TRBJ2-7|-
TGTGCCAGCAGTTTAAAGGCCCCCCAGGGTAGCGGGAACTCCTACGAGCAGTACTTC
CASSLKAPQGSGNSYEQYF
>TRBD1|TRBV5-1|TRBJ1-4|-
TGCGCCAGCACCCATACAGGGGCGCGAGGTGAAAAACTGTTTTTT
CASTHTGARGEKLFF
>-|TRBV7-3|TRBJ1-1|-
TGTGCCACCCAGTTGGACATGAACACTGAAGCTTTCTTT
CATQLDMNTEAFF
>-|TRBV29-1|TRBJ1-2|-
TGCAGCGTATTCCCCTCAGGGTCTAACTATGGCTACACCTTC
CSVFPSGSNYGYTF
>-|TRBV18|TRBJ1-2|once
TGTGCCAGCTCACCGCGGCAGGGCACCTATGGCTACACCTTC
CASSPRQGTYGYTF
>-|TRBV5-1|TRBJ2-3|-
TGCGCCAGCAGCTTGGGGCTCGCGGTGATGGCTACAGATACGCAGTATTTT
CASSLGLAVMATDTQYF
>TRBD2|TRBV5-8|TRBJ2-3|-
TGTGCCAGCAGCGACCTCCTCATAGCGGGCCCTAGCACAGATACGCAGTATTTT
CASSDLLIAGPSTDTQYF
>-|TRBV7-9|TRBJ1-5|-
TGTGCCAGCAGCCAGGGCAATCAGCCCCAGCATTTT
CASSQGNQPQHF
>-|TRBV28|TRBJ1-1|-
TGTGCCAGCAGCACGTATGGGGCGGGGGGTTTCTTT
CASSTYGAGGFF
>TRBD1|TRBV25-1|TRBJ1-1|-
TGTGCCAGCACTCGGGACAGGCAGACTGAAGCTTTCTTT
CASTRDRQTEAFF
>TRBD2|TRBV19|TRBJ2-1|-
TGTGCCAGTAGATCCCCGACTAGCGGGACCTCCTACAATGAGCAGTTCTTC
CASRSPTSGTSYNEQFF
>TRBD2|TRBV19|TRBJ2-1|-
TGTGCCAGTAAGGGTGCGGGAGCCTCCTACAATGAGCAGTTCTTC
CASKGAGASYNEQFF
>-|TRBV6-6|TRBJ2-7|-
TGTGCCAGCGGGAACGGGGAGAGCGGGCAGTACTTC
CASGNGESGQYF
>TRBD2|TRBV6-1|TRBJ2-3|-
TGTGCCAGCAGTGCAGACTTGGGACTAGCGGGGGCAGATACGCAGTATTTT
CASSADLGLAGADTQYF
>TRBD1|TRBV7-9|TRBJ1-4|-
TGTGCCAGCAGCCCAACAGGGGGCGCTGGGGAAAAACTGTTTTTT
CASSPTGGAGEKLFF
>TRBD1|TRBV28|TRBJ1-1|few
TGTGCCAGCAGTACCCACGGGACAGGGGGTGACACTGAAGCTTTCTTT
CASSTHGTGGDTEAFF
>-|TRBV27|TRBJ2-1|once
TGTGCCAGCAGTGCCTACTTCTCCTACAATGAGCAGTTCTTC
CASSAYFSYNEQFF